This is a list of T cell receptor beta chains from one sample in a study of beta chain features in type 1 diabetes. The method was immunoSEQ multiplex PCR; TCRdb's version includes in-frame clones alone and lacks a portion of them. The repertoire holds 600,000 to 750,000 clones, roughly an eighth seen once, with more than 0.1% in the top ten. Sequencing was carried out using naive CD4+ T cells from blood. The origin of the receptors is a young man with type 1 diabetes. Each CDR3 is given with its conserved first and last residue. A D gene is named only where the DNA matches it firmly. Clone size is shown for a subset of rows, as once, few, many or a class of expanded clone.

v_gene	abundance	d_gene	j_gene	CDR3aa	CDR3nt
TRBV6-5	-	TRBD1	TRBJ1-1	CASRPRQGRNTEAFF	TGTGCCAGCAGGCCCCGACAGGGGAGGAACACTGAAGCTTTCTTT
TRBV4-3	-	-	TRBJ2-3	CASSQEVYSGLGPDTQYF	TGCGCCAGCAGCCAAGAGGTATATTCGGGCCTCGGCCCAGATACGCAGTATTTT
TRBV7-2	-	TRBD2	TRBJ2-5	CASSSGLAGEAETQYF	TGTGCCAGCAGCTCGGGACTAGCGGGGGAGGCGGAGACCCAGTACTTC
TRBV4-3	-	TRBD1	TRBJ2-1	CASSQALGQANYNEQFF	TGCGCCAGCAGCCAAGCCCTGGGACAGGCGAACTACAATGAGCAGTTCTTC
TRBV5-4	-	-	TRBJ2-3	CASSFQGSTDTQYF	TGTGCCAGCAGCTTCCAGGGTAGCACAGATACGCAGTATTTT
TRBV6-5	few	-	TRBJ2-5	CASSYPGLEETQYF	TGTGCCAGCAGTTACCCTGGACTGGAGGAGACCCAGTACTTC
TRBV6-6	-	TRBD1	TRBJ2-7	CASSITGDLGEQYF	TGTGCCAGCAGCATCACAGGGGACCTGGGCGAGCAGTACTTC
TRBV6-5	few	-	TRBJ2-3	CASSSRDTDTQYF	TGTGCCAGCAGTTCCAGGGACACAGATACGCAGTATTTT
TRBV9	-	TRBD1	TRBJ1-4	CASSSYVDRGFSNEKLFF	TGTGCCAGCAGCTCCTATGTGGACAGGGGGTTTTCTAATGAAAAACTGTTTTTT
TRBV7-2	few	-	TRBJ2-6	CASSLPGANVLTF	TGTGCCAGCAGCTTACCCGGGGCCAACGTCCTGACTTTC
TRBV18	-	-	TRBJ2-7	CASSPGQLSYEQYF	TGTGCCAGCTCACCAGGACAGCTCTCCTACGAGCAGTACTTC
TRBV4-3	-	TRBD1	TRBJ1-2	CASSQDLGQGNGYTF	TGCGCCAGCAGCCAAGACCTGGGACAGGGGAATGGCTACACCTTC
TRBV7-8	few	-	TRBJ1-2	CASSNQDYGYTF	TGTGCCAGCAGCAATCAAGATTATGGCTACACCTTC
TRBV6-5	-	TRBD1	TRBJ1-2	CASSHRGPAGYTF	TGTGCCAGCAGTCACAGGGGGCCCGCCGGCTACACCTTC
TRBV7-9	few	-	TRBJ2-7	CASSSAYEQYF	TGTGCCAGCAGCTCCGCATACGAGCAGTACTTC
TRBV9	few	TRBD1	TRBJ1-2	CASSTRTGGGYTF	TGTGCCAGCAGCACCCGGACAGGGGGTGGCTACACCTTC
TRBV9	-	TRBD1	TRBJ2-5	CASSVGTGGILETQYF	TGTGCCAGCAGCGTGGGGACAGGGGGAATTTTGGAGACCCAGTACTTC
TRBV30	-	-	TRBJ1-3	CAWSSGLTSGNTIYF	TGTGCCTGGAGCTCGGGATTAACCTCTGGAAACACCATATATTTT
TRBV7-6	-	-	TRBJ2-7	CASSLLDEQYF	TGTGCCAGCAGCTTACTGGACGAGCAGTACTTC
TRBV29-1	few	-	TRBJ2-7	CSVESPTSHEQYF	TGCAGCGTTGAAAGTCCAACGAGCCACGAGCAGTACTTC
TRBV5-1	few	-	TRBJ2-5	CASSSGPPEETQYF	TGCGCCAGCAGCTCCGGTCCCCCCGAAGAGACCCAGTACTTC
TRBV29-1	-	-	TRBJ2-5	CSVFAEGIETQYF	TGCAGCGTTTTCGCGGAGGGGATAGAGACCCAGTACTTC
TRBV9	few	TRBD1	TRBJ2-7	CASSVATGGYHEQYF	TGTGCCAGCAGCGTAGCGACAGGGGGGTACCACGAGCAGTACTTC
TRBV29-1	few	TRBD2	TRBJ2-5	CSVEGVGGGLGGTQYF	TGCAGCGTTGAAGGAGTTGGGGGAGGGCTAGGCGGGACCCAGTACTTC
TRBV14	few	TRBD2	TRBJ2-3	CASSQVGPRTSGGLSTDTQYF	TGTGCCAGCAGCCAAGTCGGGCCCAGGACTAGCGGGGGCCTGAGCACAGATACGCAGTATTTT